These T cell receptor beta chains were read from a single sample in a study of blood T cell repertoires in COVID-19. Method: immunoSEQ multiplex PCR; TCRdb's copy keeps in-frame clones and lacks some. The data show roughly 200,000 clones, with 90% seen just once and around 0.53% held by the top ten. Sequenced input: peripheral blood. All receptors come from a man in his fifties with acute or convalescent COVID-19. The CDR3 runs from the conserved cysteine through the conserved F or W. The order of the fields is J gene, D gene, V gene, clone size, CDR3 protein, CDR3 DNA. A D gene is named only where the DNA matches it firmly. Clone size is shown for a subset of rows, as once, few, many or a class of expanded clone.

TRBJ1-3	NA	TRBV6-5	NA	CASSPGTLGNTIYF	TGTGCCAGCAGTCCCGGGACTCTAGGAAACACCATATATTTT
TRBJ2-1	TRBD2	TRBV7-8	NA	CASSLARFERGGNEQFF	TGTGCCAGCAGCTTAGCGCGTTTCGAGCGGGGGGGTAATGAGCAGTTCTTC
TRBJ2-5	TRBD2	TRBV3-1/TRBV3-2	NA	CASRPTSGGASETQYF	TGTGCCAGCAGGCCTACTAGCGGGGGGGCCTCAGAGACCCAGTACTTC
TRBJ2-5	TRBD1	TRBV5-4	NA	CASSSSGTGHETQYF	TGTGCCAGCAGTTCCTCCGGGACAGGGCACGAGACCCAGTACTTC
TRBJ1-2	NA	TRBV19	NA	CASSTTGYGYTF	TGTGCCAGTAGTACCACCGGGTATGGCTACACCTTC
TRBJ1-2	TRBD1	TRBV14	NA	CASSQMGTGRIYGYTF	TGTGCCAGCAGCCAAATGGGGACAGGGAGGATCTATGGCTACACCTTC
TRBJ2-1	TRBD2	TRBV6-1	NA	CASSESWGTTYSEQFF	TGTGCCAGCAGTGAAAGCTGGGGGACTACCTACAGTGAGCAGTTCTTC
TRBJ1-4	NA	TRBV7-8	NA	CASRGTNEKLFF	TGTGCCAGCCGGGGAACTAATGAAAAACTGTTTTTT
TRBJ1-5	NA	TRBV9	NA	CASSVAPNQPQHF	TGTGCCAGCAGCGTAGCTCCGAATCAGCCCCAGCATTTT
TRBJ2-7	TRBD1	TRBV4-1	NA	CASSFTTRTGGYEQYF	TGCGCCAGCAGCTTCACGACTCGGACAGGGGGATACGAGCAGTACTTC
TRBJ1-2	TRBD1	TRBV5-1	NA	CASSLRHRDRGNYGYTF	TGCGCCAGCAGCTTGAGACACCGGGACAGGGGGAACTATGGCTACACCTTC
TRBJ1-5	TRBD1	TRBV6-6	once	CASSPGQLNQPQHF	TGTGCCAGCAGTCCGGGACAGCTCAATCAGCCCCAGCATTTT
TRBJ1-5	TRBD1	TRBV4-1	once	CASSQDSTGGFGNQPQHF	TGCGCCAGCAGCCAAGATAGTACAGGGGGTTTTGGCAATCAGCCCCAGCATTTT
TRBJ2-1	TRBD2	TRBV7-9	NA	CASSLELAGTAYNEQFF	TGTGCCAGCAGCTTAGAACTAGCGGGGACTGCCTACAATGAGCAGTTCTTC
TRBJ2-3	NA	TRBV7-3	NA	CASSPGPGRGLDTQYF	TGTGCCAGCAGCCCGGGGCCGGGGCGGGGGCTGGATACGCAGTATTTT
TRBJ2-5	TRBD2	TRBV6-6	NA	CASSRTSGGETQYF	TGTGCCAGCAGTCGCACTAGCGGAGGGGAGACCCAGTACTTC
TRBJ2-5	TRBD1	TRBV6-5	NA	CASSPTPTGEETQYF	TGTGCCAGCAGTCCGACGCCGACAGGGGAGGAGACCCAGTACTTC
TRBJ2-6	NA	TRBV28	NA	CASSLHTGANVLTF	TGTGCCAGCAGCCTCCACACTGGGGCCAACGTCCTGACTTTC
TRBJ1-2	NA	TRBV18	NA	CASSPPHREGGYTF	TGTGCCAGCTCACCACCGCACAGGGAGGGTGGCTACACCTTC
TRBJ2-1	TRBD2	TRBV30	NA	CAWSGGTSGRSYNEQFF	TGTGCCTGGAGTGGAGGGACTAGCGGGAGGTCCTACAATGAGCAGTTCTTC
TRBJ2-4	TRBD2	TRBV10-1	NA	CASSETGLGRDIQYF	TGCGCCAGCAGTGAGACGGGACTAGGGAGGGACATTCAGTACTTC
TRBJ2-1	NA	TRBV15	NA	CATSRLDRYNEQFF	TGTGCCACCAGCAGACTAGACAGGTACAATGAGCAGTTCTTC
TRBJ2-3	TRBD2	TRBV18	NA	CASSTGTSGTSTDTQYF	TGTGCCAGCTCAACCGGGACTAGCGGCACAAGCACAGATACGCAGTATTTT
TRBJ2-2	NA	TRBV21-1	NA	CASSKVEQGADGELFF	TGTGCCAGCAGCAAAGTGGAGCAAGGGGCTGACGGGGAGCTGTTTTTT
TRBJ2-1	TRBD2	TRBV24-1	NA	CATSDPLAGGPHEQFF	TGTGCCACCAGTGATCCTCTAGCGGGAGGGCCCCATGAGCAGTTCTTC